Following are 25 T cell receptor beta chains from one sample sequenced in a study of CD8 T cells in Susac syndrome. An amount of RNA that ranged from about 0.45 to 1 ug was reverse transcribed with random hexamers. TCRdb re-analysed the immunoSEQ multiplex PCR reads in MiXCR, keeping a single row per CDR3 protein. The sample has about 240,000 distinct CDR3 sequences; 90% to 96% are singletons. The material sequenced was CD4+ T cells from PBMCs. The receptor source for this set is a human donor with Susac syndrome.

V and J are TRBV5-6 and TRBJ2-7, with a possible D match to TRBD1 (8 bases). CDR1 and CDR2 (germline): SGHDT, YYEEEE. This CDR3 region has 15 residues. The V end was cut by 3 bases, the J end by 1 base, with 14 bases between. CDR3 bases: TGTGCCAGCAGCTCACAGGGGGGGGCATCCTACGAGCAGTACTTC. Translated: CASSSQGGASYEQYF.

The CDR3 DNA follows: TGTGCCAGCAGTCAGGGTAAAAGTGATGGCTACACCTTC. Its translation is CASSQGKSDGYTF. V gene TRBV27 combines with J gene TRBJ1-2; D possibly corresponds to TRBD1 (5 bases). Germline assignment: CDR1 MNHEY and CDR2 SMNVEV (reference sequence). V gave up 5 bases and J gave up 6 bases, with 13 bases separating them. This CDR3 spans 13 amino acids.

V is TRBV28 and J is TRBJ2-7; D unresolved. Germline CDR1 MDHEN, CDR2 SYDVKM. V lost 2 bases to trimming and J lost 1 base, with 18 bases between them. The CDR3 runs to 17 residues. The CDR3 DNA follows: TGTGCCAGCAGTTTAAGATGGGGTCGTGTCGAGTCCTACGAGCAGTACTTC. It encodes CASSLRWGRVESYEQYF.

The chain combines TRBV12-3 or TRBV12-4 with TRBJ1-5; 9 bases are shared with TRBD1. The J segment lost 3 bases and the V segment lost 4 bases, leaving 4 bases of the junction unmatched. The CDR3 runs to 15 residues. CDR3 region: CASSSTGGDNQPQHF. The CDR3 nucleotides are TGTGCCAGCAGTTCGACAGGGGGTGACAATCAGCCCCAGCATTTT.

This chain connects TRBV5-4 to TRBJ1-2; TRBD1 aligns across 7 bases. CDR3 size: 13 residues. CDR1 and CDR2 (germline): SGHNT, YYREEE (reference sequence). J lost 4 bases, V lost 4 bases, and 4 bases had no gene match. CDR3 sequence reads: CASSQGQSYGYTF. The CDR3 DNA sequence: TGTGCCAGCAGCCAGGGACAGAGCTATGGCTACACCTTC.

This clonotype appeared a single time. The V call is TRBV13, the J call TRBJ2-7; 13 bases line up with TRBD2. This CDR3 comprises 16 residues. Trimming took 5 bases from V and 5 from J; bases not matched to a gene: 9. Looked up from germline, CDR1 is PRHDT and CDR2 is FYEKMQ (reference sequence). The CDR3 DNA sequence: TGTGCCAGCAGCCCAGAAACTAGCGGGAGGGCCAACGAGCAGTACTTC. It yields the protein CASSPETSGRANEQYF.

CDR3 sequence: CASNRWASGNQETQYF. The CDR3 coding sequence is TGTGCCAGCAATCGGTGGGCTAGCGGGAATCAAGAGACCCAGTACTTC. The chain has TRBV28 and TRBJ2-5, with TRBD2 matching over 9 bases. Unmatched junction bases numbered 11, after V lost 7 bases and J lost 2 bases. Germline assignment: CDR1 MDHEN and CDR2 SYDVKM. The CDR3 sequence is 16 residues long.

The chain combines TRBV4-1 with TRBJ2-6, with D possibly being TRBD1 (5 bases). From germline, CDR1 is MGHRA and CDR2 YSYEKL. The V end was cut by 4 bases, the J end by 1 base, with 14 bases between. CDR3 size: 17 residues. The CDR3 is CASSPSPQGSGANVLTF. In nucleotides, the CDR3 is TGCGCCAGCAGCCCTTCCCCTCAGGGATCTGGGGCCAACGTCCTGACTTTC.

The chain employs TRBV7-3 and TRBJ2-1, with 8 bases lining up with TRBD2. V lost 4 bases, J lost 3 bases, and 2 bases stayed unmatched. The CDR3 is 14 residues long. Germline CDR1 reads SGHTA; CDR2 reads FQGTGA. The CDR3 reads CASSSAGVYNEQFF. The CDR3 DNA sequence: TGTGCCAGCAGCTCAGCGGGGGTCTACAATGAGCAGTTCTTC.

This clonotype has only one observation. This chain links TRBV29-1 with TRBJ1-2; maybe TRBD1 (5 bases). CDR1 and CDR2 from the germline V gene are SQVTM and ANQGSEA. V gave up 8 bases and J gave up 10 bases, with 14 bases separating them. CDR3 size: 10 residues. CDR3 region: CSSGTDDYTF. For the CDR3, the DNA is TGCAGCTCTGGGACTGACGACTACACCTTC.

The genes are TRBV24-1 and TRBJ2-5; D is perhaps TRBD1 or TRBD2 (5 bases each). Germline values: CDR1 KGHDR, CDR2 SFDVKD. CDR3 length: 15 residues. V lost 4 bases and J lost 7, with 18 bases in between. DNA of the CDR3: TGTGCCACCAGTGAGTCGGGACCGATGCACGGGACCCAGTACTTC. This encodes CATSESGPMHGTQYF.

The rearrangement links TRBV21-1 to TRBJ2-3; the D call TRBD2 from the table was never checked on the DNA. TRBV21-1 is flagged as a pseudogene. This CDR3 is built from 15 residues. The CDR3 protein is CASSKGGGSRDTQYF. CDR3 DNA sequence: TGTGCCAGCAGCAAAGGTGGCGGGAGTAGGGATACGCAGTATTTT.

This clonotype has only one observation. The chain couples TRBV11-1 to TRBJ1-2; D ambiguous. Trimming pared 5 bases from V and 8 bases from J, leaving 15 bases between. Germline V gives CDR1 SGHAT, CDR2 FQDESV (reference sequence). This CDR3 contains 13 residues. The CDR3 region is CASSRTAAGGYTF. CDR3 nucleotide sequence: TGTGCCAGCAGCCGGACCGCCGCGGGGGGCTACACCTTC. The full variable domain, rest sourced from reference TRBV11-1 and TRBJ1-2, is EAEVAQSPRYKITEKSQAVAFWCDPISGHATLYWYRQILGQGPELLVQFQDESVVDDSQLPKDRFSAERLKGVDSTLKIQPAELGDSAMYLCASSRTAAGGYTFGSGTRLTVV.

The chain uses TRBV25-1 and TRBJ2-1; TRBD1 is a possible D gene (5 bases). Germline CDR1 is MGHDK and CDR2 is SYGVNS. This CDR3 contains 13 residues. V dropped 7 bases and J dropped 6 bases, with 13 bases sitting between them. The CDR3 region is CASNSGLGNEQFF. The CDR3 DNA reads TGTGCCAGCAATTCAGGGTTGGGCAATGAGCAGTTCTTC.

The rearrangement uses TRBV3-1 and TRBJ2-1; D is unclear. Trimming took 3 bases from V and 6 from J, leaving 3 bases between them. This CDR3 region has 11 residues. Germline CDR1 LGHDT, CDR2 YNNKEL (reference sequence). Here the CDR3 DNA reads TGTGCCAGCAGCCACGTCAATGAGCAGTTCTTC. This translates into CASSHVNEQFF.

The rearrangement links TRBV12-3 or TRBV12-4 to TRBJ1-1; D gene unclear. The CDR3 totals 15 residues. Trimming stripped 6 bases from V and 5 bases from J, with 19 bases between. The DNA of the CDR3 is TGTGCCAGCAGCCGCCCGTTCGACGGTCGGACTGAAGCTTTCTTT. Translating it yields CASSRPFDGRTEAFF.

In DNA, the CDR3 is TGTGCCAGCCGACCGGGCAGGATCTACGAGCAGTACTTC. This translates into CASRPGRIYEQYF. This chain uses TRBV12-3 or TRBV12-4 with TRBJ2-7; D is uncertain. The CDR3 has 13 amino acids. Between the trimmed V and J ends, which lost 8 bases and 3 bases, there was a span of 14 bases.

The chain recombines TRBV7-6 with TRBJ1-2; perhaps TRBD1 as D (5 bases). V gave up 4 bases and J gave up 2 bases, with 20 bases separating them. CDR3 length: 17 residues. Germline CDR1 is SGHVS and CDR2 is FNYEAQ. This CDR3 reads CASSSPWDRASNYGYTF. CDR3 sequence (DNA): TGTGCCAGCAGCTCGCCTTGGGACCGGGCCTCAAACTATGGCTACACCTTC.

This clonotype was counted a single time. The V call is TRBV20-1, the J call TRBJ2-7; 9 positions match TRBD1. The V gene end was trimmed by 6 bases and the J gene end by 4 bases; junction bases not matched to a gene: 4. The CDR3 is made up of 12 amino acids. Per germline, CDR1 DFQATT and CDR2 SNEGSKA (reference sequence). Here the CDR3 reads CSAEDRGYEQYF. The CDR3 DNA reads as TGCAGTGCAGAGGACAGGGGATACGAGCAGTACTTC.

This clonotype was recorded a few times. The chain has TRBV11-3 and TRBJ2-1; TRBD2 agrees at 13 bases. The germline V gene encodes CDR1 SGHNT and CDR2 YENEEA. The CDR3 has 17 residues. The V gene end was trimmed by 5 bases and the J gene end by 0 bases; junction bases not matched to a gene: 4. CDR3 residues: CASSPRTSGSSYNEQFF. For the CDR3, the DNA is TGTGCCAGCAGCCCCCGGACTAGCGGGAGCTCCTACAATGAGCAGTTCTTC.

V usage is TRBV11-2 and J usage is TRBJ2-2, with TRBD1 matching over 7 bases. Germline assignment: CDR1 SGHAT and CDR2 FQNNGV. V trimming: 3 bases; J trimming: 1 base; junction bases outside the gene matches: 11. CDR3 size: 18 residues. The CDR3: CASSFANVRDRNTGELFF. DNA of the CDR3: TGTGCCAGCAGCTTCGCGAATGTTCGGGACAGGAACACCGGGGAGCTGTTTTTT.

The rearrangement joins TRBV29-1 to TRBJ1-5; D uncertain. The germline gives CDR1 SQVTM, CDR2 ANQGSEA. Trimming took 4 bases from V and 1 from J, leaving 5 bases between them. The CDR3 has 12 amino acids. The CDR3 nucleotides read TGCAGCGTTGTGTGGAGCAATCAGCCCCAGCATTTT. Protein product: CSVVWSNQPQHF.

The chain uses TRBV6-6 and TRBJ2-3; 8 bases fit TRBD2. The germline V gene encodes CDR1 MNHNY and CDR2 SVGAGI (reference sequence). The CDR3 has 13 amino acids. The V gene end was trimmed by 8 bases and the J gene end by 6 bases; junction bases not matched to a gene: 7. The CDR3 loop reads CASEGLVGDTQYF. For the CDR3, the DNA is TGTGCCAGCGAGGGACTAGTGGGCGATACGCAGTATTTT.

The chain has TRBV30 and TRBJ1-2; D remains unclear. Germline V gene lookup returns CDR1 GTSNPN and CDR2 SVGIG (reference sequence). The CDR3 consists of 11 residues. V dropped 5 bases and J dropped 4 bases, with 8 bases sitting between them. The CDR3 reads CAWEIGYGYTF. Here the CDR3 DNA reads TGTGCCTGGGAGATTGGCTATGGCTACACCTTC. Combining the CDR3 with reference TRBV30 and TRBJ1-2 gives the whole variable domain SQTIHQWPATLVQPVGSPLSLECTVEGTSNPNLYWYRQAAGRGLQLLFYSVGIGQISSEVPQNLSASRPQDRQFILSSKKLLLSDSGFYLCAWEIGYGYTFGSGTRLTVV.

The chain carries TRBV29-1 and TRBJ1-5, with D unclear. Germline CDR1 reads SQVTM; CDR2 reads ANQGSEA. This CDR3 region has 12 residues. CDR3: CSTKDGNQPQHF. The CDR3 DNA follows: TGCAGTACAAAGGATGGCAATCAGCCCCAGCATTTT.